The rows below give T cell receptor beta chains drawn from one sample of a study of T cell changes during pregnancy in multiple sclerosis. Produced via immunoSEQ multiplex PCR; TCRdb's table is partial and in-frame only. The sample has fewer than 90,000 clones, over 85% seen once. Source: peripheral blood, taken in the first trimester of pregnancy. Receptors originate from a female donor with multiple sclerosis, enrolled in a pregnancy study. Both conserved end residues are part of each CDR3. Fields, in order: CDR3 length, clone size, J gene, V gene, CDR3 protein. Where a row states a size, it is once, few, many or the class of an expanded clone; other rows omit it.

>16|-|TRBJ1-3|TRBV27
CASKDLGVPSGNTIYF
>17|-|TRBJ1-5|TRBV4-1
CASSQDLGAISNQPQHF
>14|-|TRBJ2-2|TRBV7-2
CASSLVSGAGELFF
>12|-|TRBJ2-6|TRBV27
CASRTMSNVLTF
>14|-|TRBJ2-5|TRBV28
CASSPPRVEETQYF
>15|-|TRBJ2-2|TRBV14
CASSTIGGNTGELFF
>12|-|TRBJ2-5|TRBV7-9
CASRGREETQYF
>13|-|TRBJ2-5|TRBV12-5
CASTREMGETQYF
>15|-|TRBJ1-6|TRBV7-2
CASSPQGAINSPLHF
>16|-|TRBJ2-7|TRBV7-9
CASSLRTSGPSYEQYF
>15|-|TRBJ2-1|TRBV5-1
CASSLQGQGIDEQFF
>14|-|TRBJ2-7|TRBV9
CASSSQVGNYEQYF
>14|-|TRBJ2-3|TRBV2
CASSQTSGGDTQYF
>15|-|TRBJ2-1|TRBV7-7
CASSWGQGLDNEQFF
>14|-|TRBJ2-2|TRBV19
CASSIKGAAGELFF
>15|-|TRBJ2-1|TRBV28
CASSLSAGQGVKQFF
>14|-|TRBJ2-7|TRBV10-3
CAISESVTSYEQYF
>16|-|TRBJ1-5|TRBV5-1
CASSEGASASNQPQHF
>15|-|TRBJ2-2|TRBV7-3
CASSLRGGSTGELFF
>15|once|TRBJ2-1|TRBV7-7
CASSVGLAGLNEQFF
>16|-|TRBJ1-5|TRBV28
CASSFRDTFSNQPQHF
>15|-|TRBJ1-2|TRBV5-5
CASSQDRALPYGYTF
>17|-|TRBJ2-1|TRBV7-9
CASSLTAGLASYNEQFF
>15|-|TRBJ2-3|TRBV6-6
CASSYSGLATDTQYF
>13|-|TRBJ1-5|TRBV7-2
CASSLAGGQPQHF
>15|-|TRBJ2-7|TRBV5-1
CASSYLAGGPGEQYF